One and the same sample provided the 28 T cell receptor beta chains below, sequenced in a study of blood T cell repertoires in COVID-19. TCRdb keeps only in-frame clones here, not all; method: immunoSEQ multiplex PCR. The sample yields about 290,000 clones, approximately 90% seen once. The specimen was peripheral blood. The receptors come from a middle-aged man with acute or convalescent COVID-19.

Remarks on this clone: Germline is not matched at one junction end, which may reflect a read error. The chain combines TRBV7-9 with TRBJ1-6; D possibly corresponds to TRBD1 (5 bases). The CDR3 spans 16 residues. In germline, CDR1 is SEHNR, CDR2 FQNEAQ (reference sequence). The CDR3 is CASSLAGGGNNSPLHF. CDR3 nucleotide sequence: TGTGCCAGCAGCCTAGCCGGGGGTGGCAATAATTCACCCCTCCACTTT.

CDR3 nucleotides: TGTGCCAGCAGCCCTGGAGGGACCAGCAATCAGCCCCAGCATTTT. Translation gives CASSPGGTSNQPQHF. The gene calls are TRBV25-1 and TRBJ1-5, with D maybe TRBD1 (5 bases). The CDR3 totals 15 residues. Germline assignment: CDR1 MGHDK and CDR2 SYGVNS. V shed 6 bases and J shed 1 base, with 13 bases lying between them.

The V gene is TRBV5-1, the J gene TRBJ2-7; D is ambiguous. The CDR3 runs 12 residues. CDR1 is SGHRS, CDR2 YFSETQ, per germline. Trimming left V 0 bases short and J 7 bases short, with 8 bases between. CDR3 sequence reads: CASSLVAREQYF. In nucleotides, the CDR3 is TGCGCCAGCAGCTTGGTGGCCAGAGAGCAGTACTTC.

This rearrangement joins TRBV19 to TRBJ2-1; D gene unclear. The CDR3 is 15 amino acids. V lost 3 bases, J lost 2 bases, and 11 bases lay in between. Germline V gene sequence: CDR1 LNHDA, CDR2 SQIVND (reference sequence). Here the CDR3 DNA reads TGTGCCAGTAGTATCCGGCAGGCACCCTACAATGAGCAGTTCTTC. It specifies CASSIRQAPYNEQFF.

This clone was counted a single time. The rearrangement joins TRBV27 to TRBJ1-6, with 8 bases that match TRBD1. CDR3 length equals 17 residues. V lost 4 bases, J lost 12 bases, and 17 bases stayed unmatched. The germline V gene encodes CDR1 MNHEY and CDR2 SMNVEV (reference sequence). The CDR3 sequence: CASSSGQDVGGRGPLHF. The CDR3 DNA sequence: TGTGCCAGCAGTTCGGGACAGGACGTCGGTGGTCGAGGACCCCTCCACTTT.

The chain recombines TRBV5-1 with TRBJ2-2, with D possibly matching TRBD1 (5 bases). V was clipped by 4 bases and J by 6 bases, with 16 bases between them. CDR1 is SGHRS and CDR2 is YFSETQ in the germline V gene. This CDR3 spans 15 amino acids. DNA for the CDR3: TGCGCCAGCAGCCCCTTCCCAGGGTATCCCGGGGAGCTGTTTTTT. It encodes CASSPFPGYPGELFF.

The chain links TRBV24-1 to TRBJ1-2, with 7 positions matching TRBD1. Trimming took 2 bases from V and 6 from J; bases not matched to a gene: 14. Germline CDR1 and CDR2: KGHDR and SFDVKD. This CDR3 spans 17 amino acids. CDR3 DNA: TGTGCCACCAGTGATTCTAGGACAGGCCCCCTGCTGCATGGCTACACCTTC. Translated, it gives CATSDSRTGPLLHGYTF.

As DNA, the CDR3 is TGCAGCGTTGAATTCACAGCCGGGGAGCTGTTTTTT. Translation gives CSVEFTAGELFF. The gene calls are TRBV29-1 and TRBJ2-2, with unresolved D. V was pared by 2 bases and J by 6 bases, with 7 bases between. Germline V CDR1 and CDR2: SQVTM, ANQGSEA. The length of the CDR3 is 12 residues.

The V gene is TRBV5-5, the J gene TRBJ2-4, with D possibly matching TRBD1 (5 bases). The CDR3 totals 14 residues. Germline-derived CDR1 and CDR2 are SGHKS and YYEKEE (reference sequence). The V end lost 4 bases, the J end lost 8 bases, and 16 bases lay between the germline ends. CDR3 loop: CASSTEPQGYIQYF. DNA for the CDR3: TGTGCCAGCAGCACGGAACCCCAGGGTTACATTCAGTACTTC.

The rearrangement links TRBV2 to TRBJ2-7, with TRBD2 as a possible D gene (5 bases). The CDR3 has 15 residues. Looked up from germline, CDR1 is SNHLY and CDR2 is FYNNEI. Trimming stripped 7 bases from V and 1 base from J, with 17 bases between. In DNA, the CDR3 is TGTGCCAGCACCGAAGGTAGCAGCGGTTCCTACGAGCAGTACTTC. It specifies CASTEGSSGSYEQYF.

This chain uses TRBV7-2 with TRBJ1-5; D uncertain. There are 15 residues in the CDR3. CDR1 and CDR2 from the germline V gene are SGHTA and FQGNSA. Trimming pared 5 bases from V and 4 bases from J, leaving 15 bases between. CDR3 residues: CASSHEPGRNQPQHF. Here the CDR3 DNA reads TGTGCCAGCAGCCACGAGCCGGGAAGGAATCAGCCCCAGCATTTT.

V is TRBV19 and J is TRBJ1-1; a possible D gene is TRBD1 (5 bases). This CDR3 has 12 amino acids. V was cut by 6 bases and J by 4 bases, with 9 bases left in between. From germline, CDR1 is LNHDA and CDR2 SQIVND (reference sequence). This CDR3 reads CASSLRGTEAFF. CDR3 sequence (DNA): TGTGCCAGTAGCCTAAGGGGCACTGAAGCTTTCTTT.

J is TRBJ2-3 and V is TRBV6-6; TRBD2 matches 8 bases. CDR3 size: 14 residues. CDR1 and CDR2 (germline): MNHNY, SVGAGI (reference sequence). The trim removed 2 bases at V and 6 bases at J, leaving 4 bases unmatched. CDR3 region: CASSYAGGEDTQYF. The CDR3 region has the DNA TGTGCCAGCAGTTACGCGGGGGGCGAGGATACGCAGTATTTT.

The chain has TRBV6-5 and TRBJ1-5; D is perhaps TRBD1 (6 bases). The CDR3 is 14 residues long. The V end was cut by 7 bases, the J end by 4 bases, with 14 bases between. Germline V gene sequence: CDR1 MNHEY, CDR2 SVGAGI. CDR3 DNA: TGTGCCAGCAAATCGTACAGGGAGAATCAGCCCCAGCATTTT. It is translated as CASKSYRENQPQHF.

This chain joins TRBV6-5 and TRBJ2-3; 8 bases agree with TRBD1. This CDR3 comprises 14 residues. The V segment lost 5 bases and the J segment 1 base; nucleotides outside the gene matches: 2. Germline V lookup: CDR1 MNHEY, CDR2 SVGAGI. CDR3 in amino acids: CASSTTGGTDTQYF. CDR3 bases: TGTGCCAGCAGTACGACAGGGGGCACAGATACGCAGTATTTT.

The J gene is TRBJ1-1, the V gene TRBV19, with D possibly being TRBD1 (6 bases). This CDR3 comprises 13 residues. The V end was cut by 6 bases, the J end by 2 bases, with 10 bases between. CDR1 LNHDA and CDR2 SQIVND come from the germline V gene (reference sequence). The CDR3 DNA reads TGTGCCAGTAGACCGGACAGTAACACTGAAGCTTTCTTT. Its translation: CASRPDSNTEAFF. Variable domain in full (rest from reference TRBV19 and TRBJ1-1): DGGITQSPKYLFRKEGQNVTLSCEQNLNHDAMYWYRQDPGQGLRLIYYSQIVNDFQKGDIAEGYSVSREKKESFPLTVTSAQKNPTAFYLCASRPDSNTEAFFGQGTRLTVV.

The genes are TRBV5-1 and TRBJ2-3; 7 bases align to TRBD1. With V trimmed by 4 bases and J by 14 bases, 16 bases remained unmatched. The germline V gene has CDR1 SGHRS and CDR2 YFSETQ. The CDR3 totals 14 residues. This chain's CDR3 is CASSPTLDRGQWYF. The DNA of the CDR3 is TGCGCCAGCAGCCCCACCCTGGATAGGGGGCAGTGGTATTTT.

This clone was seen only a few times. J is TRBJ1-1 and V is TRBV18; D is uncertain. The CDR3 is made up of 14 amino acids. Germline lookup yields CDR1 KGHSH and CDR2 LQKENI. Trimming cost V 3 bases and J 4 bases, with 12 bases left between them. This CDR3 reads CASSPSFAGTEAFF. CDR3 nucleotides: TGTGCCAGCTCACCTAGTTTCGCGGGCACTGAAGCTTTCTTT.

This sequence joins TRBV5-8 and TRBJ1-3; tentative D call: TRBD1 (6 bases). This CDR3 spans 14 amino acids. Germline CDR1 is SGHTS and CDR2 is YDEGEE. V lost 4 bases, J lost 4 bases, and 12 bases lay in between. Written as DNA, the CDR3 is TGTGCCAGCAGCCAGGGACACTCAGGAAACACCATATATTTT. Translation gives CASSQGHSGNTIYF.

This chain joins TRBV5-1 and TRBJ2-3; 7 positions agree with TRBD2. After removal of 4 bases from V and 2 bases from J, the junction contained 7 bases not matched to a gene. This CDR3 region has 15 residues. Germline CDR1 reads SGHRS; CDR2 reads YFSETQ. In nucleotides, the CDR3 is TGCGCCAGCAGCGCGGGACTACTGATCACAGATACGCAGTATTTT. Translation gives CASSAGLLITDTQYF.

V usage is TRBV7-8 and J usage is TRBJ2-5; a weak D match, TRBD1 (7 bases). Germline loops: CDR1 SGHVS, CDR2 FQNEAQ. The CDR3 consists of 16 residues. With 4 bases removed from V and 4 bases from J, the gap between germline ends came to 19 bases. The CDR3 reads CASSSLAPGGGETQYF. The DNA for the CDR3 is TGTGCCAGCAGCTCCCTAGCCCCAGGGGGAGGAGAGACCCAGTACTTC.

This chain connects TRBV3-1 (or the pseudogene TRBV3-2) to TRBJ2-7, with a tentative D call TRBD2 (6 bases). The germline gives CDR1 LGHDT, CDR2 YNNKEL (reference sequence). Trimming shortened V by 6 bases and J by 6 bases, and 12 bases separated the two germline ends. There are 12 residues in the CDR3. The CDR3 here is CASSLPRGEQYF. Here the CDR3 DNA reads TGTGCCAGCAGTCTCCCGCGGGGCGAGCAGTACTTC.

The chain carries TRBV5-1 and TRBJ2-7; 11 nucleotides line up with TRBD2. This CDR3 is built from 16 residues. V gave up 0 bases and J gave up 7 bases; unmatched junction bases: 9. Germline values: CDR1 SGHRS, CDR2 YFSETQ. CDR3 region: CASSLASGGRSGEQYF. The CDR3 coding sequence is TGCGCCAGCAGCTTGGCTAGCGGGGGGAGGTCCGGGGAGCAGTACTTC.

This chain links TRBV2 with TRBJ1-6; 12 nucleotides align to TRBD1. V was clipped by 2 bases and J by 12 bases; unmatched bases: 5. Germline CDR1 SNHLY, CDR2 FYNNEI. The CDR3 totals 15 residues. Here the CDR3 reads CASSEFGTGGIPLHF. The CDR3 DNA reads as TGTGCCAGCAGTGAATTCGGGACAGGGGGCATACCCCTCCACTTT.

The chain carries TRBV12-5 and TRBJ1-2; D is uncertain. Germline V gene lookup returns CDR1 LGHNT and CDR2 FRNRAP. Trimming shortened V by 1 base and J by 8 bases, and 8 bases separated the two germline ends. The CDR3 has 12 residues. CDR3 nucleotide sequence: TGTGCTAGTGGTTTGGGTGGGCGAGGCTACACCTTC. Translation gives CASGLGGRGYTF.

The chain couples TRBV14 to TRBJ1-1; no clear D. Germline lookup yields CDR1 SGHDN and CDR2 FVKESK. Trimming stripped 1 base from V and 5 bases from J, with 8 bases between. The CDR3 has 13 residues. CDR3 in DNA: TGTGCCAGCAGCCAAGCCAGATGGACTGAAGCTTTCTTT. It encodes CASSQARWTEAFF.

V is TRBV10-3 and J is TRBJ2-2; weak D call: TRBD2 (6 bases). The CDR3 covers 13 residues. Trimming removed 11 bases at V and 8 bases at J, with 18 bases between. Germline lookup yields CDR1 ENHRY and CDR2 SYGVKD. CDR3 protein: CAHSEGMIGELFF. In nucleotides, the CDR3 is TGTGCCCATTCGGAGGGGATGATAGGGGAGCTGTTTTTT.

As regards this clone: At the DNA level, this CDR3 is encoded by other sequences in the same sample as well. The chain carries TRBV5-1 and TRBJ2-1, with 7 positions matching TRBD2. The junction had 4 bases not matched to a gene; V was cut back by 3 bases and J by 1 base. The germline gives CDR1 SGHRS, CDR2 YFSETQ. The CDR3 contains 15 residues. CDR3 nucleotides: TGCGCCAGCAGCTCCTCGGGGGGTTCCTACAATGAGCAGTTCTTC. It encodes CASSSSGGSYNEQFF.